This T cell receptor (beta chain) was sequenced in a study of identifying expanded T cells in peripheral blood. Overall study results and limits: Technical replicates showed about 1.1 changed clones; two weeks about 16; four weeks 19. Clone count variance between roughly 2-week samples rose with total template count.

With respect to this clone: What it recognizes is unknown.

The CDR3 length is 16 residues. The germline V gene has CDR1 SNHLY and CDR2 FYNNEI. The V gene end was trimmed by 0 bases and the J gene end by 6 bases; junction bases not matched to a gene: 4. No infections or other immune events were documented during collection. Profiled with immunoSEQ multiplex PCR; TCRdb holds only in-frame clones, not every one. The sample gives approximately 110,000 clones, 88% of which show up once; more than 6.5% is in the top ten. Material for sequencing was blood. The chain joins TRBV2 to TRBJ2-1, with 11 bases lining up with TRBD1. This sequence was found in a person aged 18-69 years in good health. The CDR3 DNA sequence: TGTGCCAGCAGTGAAGCTGGGACAGGGGGTATCAATGAGCAGTTCTTC. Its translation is CASSEAGTGGINEQFF.